This is a list of T cell receptor beta chains from one sample in a study of graft-versus-host responses after intestinal transplantation. These receptors lack a known antigen. The assay was immunoSEQ multiplex PCR, and TCRdb's table has in-frame clones only and misses some. The repertoire holds some 90,000 clones, with roughly 93% as singletons. The material sequenced was unstimulated CD8+ T cells sorted from spleen or lymph node cells, taken before intestinal transplant. Receptors originate from a human donor who received an intestinal transplant. Each CDR3 is given with its conserved first and last residue. D genes are given only for firm matches. Size values are once, few and many counts, or a class for expanded clones, and some rows have none.

v_call: TRBV30; d_call: -; clone_size: once; j_call: TRBJ1-2; cdr3_aa: CAQIGIADYGYTF; cdr3_nt: TGTGCCCAAATAGGGATAGCGGACTATGGCTACACCTTC
v_call: TRBV9; d_call: -; clone_size: -; j_call: TRBJ2-7; cdr3_aa: CASSNDGGSYEQYF; cdr3_nt: TGTGCCAGCAGCAACGACGGAGGCTCCTACGAGCAGTACTTC
v_call: TRBV28; d_call: -; clone_size: -; j_call: TRBJ1-5; cdr3_aa: CASSPRTVSNQPQHF; cdr3_nt: TGTGCCAGCAGTCCCCGGACAGTTTCCAATCAGCCCCAGCATTTT
v_call: TRBV30; d_call: -; clone_size: once; j_call: TRBJ1-2; cdr3_aa: CAWKDVAEIYGYTF; cdr3_nt: TGTGCCTGGAAAGACGTAGCGGAAATCTATGGCTACACCTTC
v_call: TRBV5-1; d_call: TRBD2; clone_size: -; j_call: TRBJ2-1; cdr3_aa: CASSLEGTNNEQFF; cdr3_nt: TGCGCCAGCAGCTTGGAGGGGACTAACAATGAGCAGTTCTTC
v_call: TRBV11-2; d_call: -; clone_size: -; j_call: TRBJ1-2; cdr3_aa: CASSHVPGVVHTF; cdr3_nt: TGTGCCAGCAGCCATGTCCCAGGGGTAGTGCACACCTTC
v_call: TRBV11-2; d_call: -; clone_size: once; j_call: TRBJ1-1; cdr3_aa: CASSLDPREMNTEAFF; cdr3_nt: TGTGCCAGCAGCTTAGACCCAAGAGAGATGAACACTGAAGCTTTCTTT
v_call: TRBV7-9; d_call: -; clone_size: -; j_call: TRBJ2-7; cdr3_aa: CASSLAEDRYYEQYF; cdr3_nt: TGTGCCAGCAGCTTAGCTGAAGACAGATACTACGAGCAGTACTTC
v_call: TRBV19; d_call: -; clone_size: -; j_call: TRBJ2-3; cdr3_aa: CASSPGTPPLVTDTQYF; cdr3_nt: TGTGCCAGTAGTCCCGGGACACCACCCTTGGTCACAGATACGCAGTATTTT
v_call: TRBV6-1; d_call: TRBD1; clone_size: -; j_call: TRBJ1-2; cdr3_aa: CASSKDRGGVANYGYTF; cdr3_nt: TGTGCCAGCAGTAAAGACAGGGGCGGGGTGGCGAACTATGGCTACACCTTC
v_call: TRBV6-5; d_call: -; clone_size: -; j_call: TRBJ1-6; cdr3_aa: CASSSWTVYNSPLHF; cdr3_nt: TGTGCCAGCAGTTCCTGGACAGTCTATAATTCACCCCTCCACTTT
v_call: TRBV7-2; d_call: TRBD2; clone_size: once; j_call: TRBJ2-1; cdr3_aa: CASSYGGEAYNEQFF; cdr3_nt: TGTGCCAGCAGCTACGGGGGGGAAGCCTACAATGAGCAGTTCTTC
v_call: TRBV13; d_call: TRBD1; clone_size: -; j_call: TRBJ2-1; cdr3_aa: CASRGQGDNEQFF; cdr3_nt: TGTGCCAGCAGGGGACAGGGGGACAATGAGCAGTTCTTC
v_call: TRBV5-6; d_call: -; clone_size: -; j_call: TRBJ2-3; cdr3_aa: CASSLGGRTDTQYF; cdr3_nt: TGTGCCAGCAGCTTGGGTGGGCGCACAGATACGCAGTATTTT
v_call: TRBV6-7; d_call: -; clone_size: -; j_call: TRBJ2-1; cdr3_aa: CASSYSGCGGSFYNEQFF; cdr3_nt: TGTGCCAGCAGTTACTCAGGGTGTGGTGGGAGTTTCTACAATGAGCAGTTCTTC
v_call: TRBV27; d_call: -; clone_size: -; j_call: TRBJ2-1; cdr3_aa: CASSFRASYNEQFF; cdr3_nt: TGTGCCAGCAGTTTTCGTGCGTCCTACAATGAGCAGTTCTTC
v_call: TRBV7-9; d_call: -; clone_size: -; j_call: TRBJ1-3; cdr3_aa: CASSPTNTNTIYF; cdr3_nt: TGTGCCAGCAGCCCCACTAACACAAACACCATATATTTT
v_call: TRBV11-3; d_call: TRBD1; clone_size: -; j_call: TRBJ1-1; cdr3_aa: CASRATTGGTEAFF; cdr3_nt: TGTGCCAGCAGAGCGACTACAGGGGGCACTGAAGCTTTCTTT
v_call: TRBV21-1; d_call: -; clone_size: once; j_call: TRBJ2-7; cdr3_aa: CATLGAGVDEQYF; cdr3_nt: TGTGCCACCCTGGGAGCGGGAGTTGACGAGCAGTACTTC
v_call: TRBV19; d_call: TRBD1; clone_size: -; j_call: TRBJ1-4; cdr3_aa: CASSTSGGSEKLFF; cdr3_nt: TGTGCCAGTAGTACCTCAGGGGGCAGCGAAAAACTGTTTTTT
v_call: TRBV5-1; d_call: -; clone_size: -; j_call: TRBJ2-1; cdr3_aa: CASSLGGTGIEQFF; cdr3_nt: TGCGCCAGCAGCTTGGGAGGAACAGGGATTGAGCAGTTCTTC
v_call: TRBV5-4; d_call: TRBD1; clone_size: -; j_call: TRBJ1-1; cdr3_aa: CASSLYRGRAEAFF; cdr3_nt: TGTGCCAGCAGCTTATACAGGGGTAGGGCTGAAGCTTTCTTT
v_call: TRBV6-1; d_call: -; clone_size: -; j_call: TRBJ1-1; cdr3_aa: CASSWAQGSDTEAFF; cdr3_nt: TGTGCCAGCAGTTGGGCCCAGGGGTCGGACACTGAAGCTTTCTTT
v_call: TRBV4-3; d_call: -; clone_size: -; j_call: TRBJ2-7; cdr3_aa: CASSQVRDTYYEQYF; cdr3_nt: TGCGCCAGCAGCCAAGTTCGGGACACCTATTACGAGCAGTACTTC
v_call: TRBV4-2; d_call: TRBD1; clone_size: -; j_call: TRBJ2-5; cdr3_aa: CASSHGRGQGSETQYF; cdr3_nt: TGTGCCAGCAGCCACGGACGGGGACAGGGTTCGGAGACCCAGTACTTC
v_call: TRBV15; d_call: TRBD1; clone_size: -; j_call: TRBJ2-5; cdr3_aa: CATSRTRQGRTETQYF; cdr3_nt: TGTGCCACCAGCAGAACCAGACAGGGGAGAACAGAGACCCAGTACTTC
v_call: TRBV27; d_call: -; clone_size: once; j_call: TRBJ2-7; cdr3_aa: CASSLTGGYEQYF; cdr3_nt: TGTGCCAGCAGTTTAACCGGCGGCTACGAGCAGTACTTC
v_call: TRBV30; d_call: -; clone_size: -; j_call: TRBJ2-1; cdr3_aa: CAWIAYNEQFF; cdr3_nt: TGTGCCTGGATAGCCTACAATGAGCAGTTCTTC
v_call: TRBV7-9; d_call: -; clone_size: -; j_call: TRBJ2-1; cdr3_aa: CASSSAGGVSYNEQFF; cdr3_nt: TGTGCCAGCAGCTCCGCTGGGGGCGTCTCCTACAATGAGCAGTTCTTC
v_call: TRBV2; d_call: TRBD2; clone_size: few; j_call: TRBJ2-2; cdr3_aa: CASSEWDSGGTGELFF; cdr3_nt: TGTGCCAGCAGTGAATGGGATAGCGGGGGGACCGGGGAGCTGTTTTTT
v_call: TRBV2; d_call: TRBD2; clone_size: few; j_call: TRBJ2-7; cdr3_aa: CASSEGTSGSYEQYF; cdr3_nt: TGTGCCAGCAGTGAAGGGACTAGCGGCTCCTACGAGCAGTACTTC
v_call: TRBV4-1; d_call: -; clone_size: -; j_call: TRBJ2-5; cdr3_aa: CASSQPQGPTETQYF; cdr3_nt: TGCGCCAGCAGCCAACCACAGGGCCCTACCGAGACCCAGTACTTC
v_call: TRBV28; d_call: TRBD2; clone_size: -; j_call: TRBJ2-5; cdr3_aa: CASSAGLADQETQYF; cdr3_nt: TGTGCCAGCAGCGCGGGACTAGCGGACCAAGAGACCCAGTACTTC
v_call: TRBV27; d_call: -; clone_size: -; j_call: TRBJ1-1; cdr3_aa: CASSTGWSEAFF; cdr3_nt: TGTGCCAGCAGCACAGGGTGGTCTGAAGCTTTCTTT
v_call: TRBV5-8; d_call: -; clone_size: -; j_call: TRBJ1-2; cdr3_aa: CASSLDRSYGYTF; cdr3_nt: TGTGCCAGCAGCTTGGATCGTTCCTATGGCTACACCTTC
v_call: TRBV25-1; d_call: -; clone_size: -; j_call: TRBJ1-2; cdr3_aa: CASSEGLHYGYTF; cdr3_nt: TGTGCCAGCAGTGAAGGGCTCCACTATGGCTACACCTTC
v_call: TRBV7-3; d_call: TRBD2; clone_size: -; j_call: TRBJ2-3; cdr3_aa: CASSTSGGLTDTQYF; cdr3_nt: TGTGCCAGCAGCACGAGCGGGGGACTCACAGATACGCAGTATTTT
v_call: TRBV19; d_call: -; clone_size: -; j_call: TRBJ2-3; cdr3_aa: CASAYSGTFSDTQYF; cdr3_nt: TGTGCCAGTGCCTACTCCGGGACATTCTCGGATACGCAGTATTTT
v_call: TRBV10-3; d_call: TRBD1; clone_size: -; j_call: TRBJ1-1; cdr3_aa: CATRDRGYLAAEAFF; cdr3_nt: TGTGCCACGCGGGACAGGGGGTATTTGGCCGCTGAAGCTTTCTTT